The present T cell receptor (beta chain) was sequenced within a study of blood T cell repertoires in COVID-19. Study-level background: Samples came from the United States, Italy and Spain, spanning acute and convalescent COVID-19. PBMCs, B-cell-depleted T cells, or T cells were the source of the cDNA or gDNA that made up the material.

The germline CDR1 and CDR2 sequences are SGHNT and YYREEE (reference sequence). The length of the CDR3 is 12 residues. Between the trimmed V and J ends, which lost 1 base and 2 bases, there was a span of 3 bases. Per the original methods: The authors estimated nucleated cell counts from reference gene primer amplification. TCRdb keeps only in-frame clones here, not all; method: immunoSEQ multiplex PCR. That table furnishes V, J and clone size, whereas the DNA furnished D and trimming. The data contain 150,000 to 200,000 clones, 80% to 85% of them singletons. The specimen sequenced was peripheral blood. The chain recombines TRBV5-4 with TRBJ2-5, with D unclear. This receptor was identified in a woman aged 25 to 39 with acute or convalescent COVID-19. The CDR3 nucleotides read TGTGCCAGCAGCTTGCCACAAGAGACCCAGTACTTC. Protein product: CASSLPQETQYF.